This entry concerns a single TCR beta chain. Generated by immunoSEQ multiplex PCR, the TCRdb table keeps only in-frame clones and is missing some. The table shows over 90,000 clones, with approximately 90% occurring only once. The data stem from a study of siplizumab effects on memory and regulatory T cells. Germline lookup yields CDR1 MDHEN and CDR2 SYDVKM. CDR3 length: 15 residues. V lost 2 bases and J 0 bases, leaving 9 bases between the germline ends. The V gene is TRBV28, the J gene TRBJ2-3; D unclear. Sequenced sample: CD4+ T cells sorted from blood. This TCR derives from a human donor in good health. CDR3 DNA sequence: TGTGCCAGCAGTTTACCTGACCTTAGCACAGATACGCAGTATTTT. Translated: CASSLPDLSTDTQYF.